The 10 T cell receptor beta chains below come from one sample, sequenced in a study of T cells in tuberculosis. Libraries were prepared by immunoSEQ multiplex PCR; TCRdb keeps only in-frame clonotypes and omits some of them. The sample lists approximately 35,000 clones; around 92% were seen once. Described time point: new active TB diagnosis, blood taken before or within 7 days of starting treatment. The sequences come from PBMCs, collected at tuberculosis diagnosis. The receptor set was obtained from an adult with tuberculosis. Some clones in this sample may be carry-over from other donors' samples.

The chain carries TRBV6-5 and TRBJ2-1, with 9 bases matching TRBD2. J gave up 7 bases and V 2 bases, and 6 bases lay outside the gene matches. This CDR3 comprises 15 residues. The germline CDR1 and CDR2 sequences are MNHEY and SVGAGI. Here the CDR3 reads CASSYRAGGLNEQFF. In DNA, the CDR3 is TGTGCCAGCAGTTACAGGGCGGGGGGGCTTAATGAGCAGTTCTTC.

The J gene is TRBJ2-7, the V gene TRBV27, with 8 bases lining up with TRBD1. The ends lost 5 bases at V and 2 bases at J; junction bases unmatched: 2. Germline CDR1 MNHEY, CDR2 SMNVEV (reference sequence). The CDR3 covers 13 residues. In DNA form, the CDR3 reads TGTGCCAGCAGTGACAGGGGTCCCTACGAGCAGTACTTC. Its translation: CASSDRGPYEQYF.

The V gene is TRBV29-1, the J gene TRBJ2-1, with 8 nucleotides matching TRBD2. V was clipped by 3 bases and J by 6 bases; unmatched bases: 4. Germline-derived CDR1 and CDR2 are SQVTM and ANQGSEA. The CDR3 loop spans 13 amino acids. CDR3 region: CSVDPGGRNEQFF. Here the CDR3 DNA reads TGCAGCGTTGACCCGGGAGGGCGCAATGAGCAGTTCTTC.

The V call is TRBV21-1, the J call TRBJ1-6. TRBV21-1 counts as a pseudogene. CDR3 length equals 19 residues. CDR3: CASSKYEREGRGKNSPLHF. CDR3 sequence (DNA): TGTGCCAGCAGCAAATACGAAAGGGAGGGCAGGGGTAAAAATTCACCCCTCCACTTT.

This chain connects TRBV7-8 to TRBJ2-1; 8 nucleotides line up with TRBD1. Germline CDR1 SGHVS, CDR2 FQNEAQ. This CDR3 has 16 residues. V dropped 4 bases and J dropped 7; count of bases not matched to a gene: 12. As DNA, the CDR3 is TGTGCCAGCAGCTATAGGATCTGGGACAGGAGTAATGAGCAGTTCTTC. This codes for CASSYRIWDRSNEQFF. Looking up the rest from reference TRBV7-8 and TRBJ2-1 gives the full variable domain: GAGVSQSPRYKVAKRGQDVALRCDPISGHVSLFWYQQALGQGPEFLTYFQNEAQLDKSGLPSDRFFAERPEGSVSTLKIQRTQQEDSAVYLCASSYRIWDRSNEQFFGPGTRLTVL.

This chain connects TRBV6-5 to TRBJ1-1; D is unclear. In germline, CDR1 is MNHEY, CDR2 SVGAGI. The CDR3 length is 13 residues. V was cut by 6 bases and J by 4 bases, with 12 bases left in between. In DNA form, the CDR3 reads TGTGCCAGCAGCCCAGTGGAGGGCACTGAAGCTTTCTTT. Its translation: CASSPVEGTEAFF.

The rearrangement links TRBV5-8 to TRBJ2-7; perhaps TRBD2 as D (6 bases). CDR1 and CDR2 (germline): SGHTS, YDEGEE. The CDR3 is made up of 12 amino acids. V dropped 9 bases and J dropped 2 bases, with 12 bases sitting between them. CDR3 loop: CATAGYTYEQYF. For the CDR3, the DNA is TGTGCCACTGCGGGGTACACCTACGAGCAGTACTTC.

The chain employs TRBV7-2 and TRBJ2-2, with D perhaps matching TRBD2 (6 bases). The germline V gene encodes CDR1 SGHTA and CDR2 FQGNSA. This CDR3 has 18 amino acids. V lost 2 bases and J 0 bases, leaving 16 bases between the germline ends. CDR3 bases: TGTGCCAGCAGCTTAATCAATCTAGCGTTAGCGAACACCGGGGAGCTGTTTTTT. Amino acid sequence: CASSLINLALANTGELFF.

CDR3 protein: CASSFFSGGAATDDTQYF. For the CDR3, the DNA is TGCGCCAGCAGCTTCTTTAGCGGGGGGGCCGCGACAGACGATACGCAGTATTTT. V is TRBV5-1 and J is TRBJ2-3, with TRBD2 matching over 11 bases. The CDR3 is made up of 18 amino acids. V gave up 2 bases and J gave up 6 bases; unmatched junction bases: 14. Germline V gene sequence: CDR1 SGHRS, CDR2 YFSETQ.

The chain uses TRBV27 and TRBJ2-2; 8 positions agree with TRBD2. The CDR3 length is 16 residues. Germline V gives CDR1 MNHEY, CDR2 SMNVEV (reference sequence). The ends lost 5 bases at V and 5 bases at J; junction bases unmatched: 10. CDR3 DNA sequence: TGTGCCAGCAGTATGCGGGGGGCGCTTGGGACCGGGGAGCTGTTTTTT. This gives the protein CASSMRGALGTGELFF.